This passage covers 18 T cell receptor beta chains from one sample sequenced in a study of PD-L1 blockade in urothelial cancer (dated by TCRdb to between 2016 and 2019). Receptors were amplified or captured by the immunoSEQ multiplex PCR assay. The source is immuneACCESS, and TCRdb retained only in-frame sequences with V and J called. Part of the clones is not carried over; for the studies checked, unresolved V genes explain less than half of this, and the remainder is unexplained. Counted in this sample were around 40,000 clones; 80% to 90% of them appeared once. The ten largest clones capture roughly 24% of the sample. The intended sense of this specimen's time point label: peripheral blood 6 weeks after treatment start. The material sequenced was PBMCs, taken around atezolizumab (anti-PD-L1) treatment. Source of these receptors: a man aged 60 to 75 with urothelial cancer.

The V gene is TRBV5-8, the J gene TRBJ1-1; the match to TRBD1 covers 9 bases. This CDR3 is 16 amino acids long. Germline V CDR1 and CDR2: SGHTS, YDEGEE. Unmatched junction bases numbered 8, after V lost 1 base and J lost 4 bases. The CDR3 spells CASSLWQRTGATEAFF. The CDR3 nucleotides read TGTGCCAGCAGCTTGTGGCAGAGGACAGGGGCCACTGAAGCTTTCTTT.

The chain has TRBV9 and TRBJ2-1, with TRBD2 matching 12 bases. CDR1 is SGDLS and CDR2 is YYNGEE in the germline V gene. The CDR3 is 20 amino acids. Losses at the gene ends were 0 bases for V and 0 bases for J; bases not matched to a gene: 10. The CDR3 region has the DNA TGTGCCAGCAGCGTAGCTATGGGTCTAGCGGGAGGGCGCTCCTACAATGAGCAGTTCTTC. Protein product: CASSVAMGLAGGRSYNEQFF.

This clone was counted once. The V gene is TRBV7-9, the J gene TRBJ1-2; D is perhaps TRBD1 (5 bases). V was cut by 5 bases and J by 0 bases, with 13 bases left in between. The CDR3 is made up of 15 amino acids. In germline, CDR1 is SEHNR, CDR2 FQNEAQ (reference sequence). This CDR3 is CASSPDRNSNYGYTF. CDR3 nucleotides: TGTGCCAGCAGCCCCGACAGAAACTCTAACTATGGCTACACCTTC. The variable domain in full, completed from reference TRBV7-9 and TRBJ1-2, reads DTGVSQNPRHKITKRGQNVTFRCDPISEHNRLYWYRQTLGQGPEFLTYFQNEAQLEKSRLLSDRFSAERPKGSFSTLEIQRTEQGDSAMYLCASSPDRNSNYGYTFGSGTRLTVV.

By proportion, this clone is medium-sized (0.01 to 0.1%). V gene TRBV7-9 combines with J gene TRBJ1-1; D gene uncertain. Trimming cost V 0 bases and J 5 bases, with 4 bases left between them. The CDR3 is made up of 12 amino acids. The germline gives CDR1 SEHNR, CDR2 FQNEAQ (reference sequence). CDR3 region: CASSLATTEAFF. CDR3 DNA: TGTGCCAGCAGCTTAGCAACAACTGAAGCTTTCTTT.

The genes are TRBV5-4 and TRBJ1-1; the D gene is possibly TRBD1 (5 bases). This CDR3 has 17 residues. From germline, CDR1 is SGHNT and CDR2 YYREEE (reference sequence). With 2 bases removed from V and 0 bases from J, the gap between germline ends came to 17 bases. The CDR3 DNA reads as TGTGCCAGCAGCTTAGGTGGGGGGAGAGGTTTGAACACTGAAGCTTTCTTT. Amino acids: CASSLGGGRGLNTEAFF.

The chain joins TRBV15 to TRBJ1-5; no definite D call. The CDR3 is made up of 14 amino acids. CDR1 LNHNV and CDR2 YYDKDF come from the germline V gene (reference sequence). V dropped 1 base and J dropped 8 bases, with 12 bases sitting between them. The CDR3 DNA is TGTGCCACCAGCAGAGGGTCCGGGGTCAAGCCCCAGCATTTT. Translation gives CATSRGSGVKPQHF. The whole variable domain, remainder taken from reference TRBV15 and TRBJ1-5, is DAMVIQNPRYQVTQFGKPVTLSCSQTLNHNVMYWYQQKSSQAPKLLFHYYDKDFNNEADTPDNFQSRRPNTSFCFLDIRSPGLGDTAMYLCATSRGSGVKPQHFGDGTRLSIL.

The V call is TRBV7-8, the J call TRBJ1-1; tentative D call: TRBD1 (5 bases). CDR3 length: 15 amino acids. Germline V gene sequence: CDR1 SGHVS, CDR2 FQNEAQ. The V end was cut by 4 bases, the J end by 0 bases, with 12 bases between. The CDR3, as DNA: TGTGCCAGCAGCTCGCAGGGTATTATGAACACTGAAGCTTTCTTT. Translation: CASSSQGIMNTEAFF.

The chain links TRBV18 to TRBJ2-3, with D tentatively TRBD2 (5 bases). This CDR3 region has 15 residues. Germline CDR1 is KGHSH and CDR2 is LQKENI. V lost 2 bases, J lost 0 bases, and 9 bases lay in between. The CDR3 DNA reads as TGTGCCAGCTCACCATCGGCTAGCAGCACAGATACGCAGTATTTT. Translating gives CASSPSASSTDTQYF.

The rearrangement uses TRBV7-8 and TRBJ1-5, with no clear D. This CDR3 contains 12 residues. The germline V gene encodes CDR1 SGHVS and CDR2 FQNEAQ. V was trimmed by 2 bases and J by 9 bases, leaving 8 bases between them. The CDR3 nucleotides are TGTGCCAGCAGCTTACCCCTAGGGCCCCAGCATTTT. This encodes CASSLPLGPQHF.

This chain links TRBV7-2 with TRBJ2-3; 8 bases map to TRBD2. CDR3 size: 16 residues. Losses at the gene ends were 3 bases for V and 2 bases for J; bases not matched to a gene: 7. The germline gives CDR1 SGHTA, CDR2 FQGNSA. This CDR3 is CASSFPPSGLTDTQYF. The CDR3 region has the DNA TGTGCCAGCAGCTTCCCACCTAGCGGGCTCACAGATACGCAGTATTTT.

The J gene is TRBJ1-2, the V gene TRBV2; no reliable D call. Germline CDR1 reads SNHLY; CDR2 reads FYNNEI. The V gene lost 7 bases and the J gene lost 4 bases, with 16 bases spanning the gap. The CDR3 runs to 14 residues. As DNA, the CDR3 is TGTGCCAGCACCGAGGGCCGGCCTGGCTATGGCTACACCTTC. It translates to CASTEGRPGYGYTF.

The chain has TRBV7-9 and TRBJ1-2; D is undetermined. The CDR3 is made up of 13 amino acids. Germline CDR1 reads SEHNR; CDR2 reads FQNEAQ (reference sequence). The V end lost 2 bases, the J end lost 5 bases, and 9 bases lay between the germline ends. DNA for the CDR3: TGTGCCAGCAGCTTATTGGTCGGGTATGGCTACACCTTC. Amino acids: CASSLLVGYGYTF. Drawing the rest from reference TRBV7-9 and TRBJ1-2, the complete variable domain is DTGVSQNPRHKITKRGQNVTFRCDPISEHNRLYWYRQTLGQGPEFLTYFQNEAQLEKSRLLSDRFSAERPKGSFSTLEIQRTEQGDSAMYLCASSLLVGYGYTFGSGTRLTVV.

The rearrangement links TRBV23-1 to TRBJ2-5; TRBD2 agrees at 14 bases. TRBV23-1 has ORF status, its function being uncertain. The CDR3 sequence is 19 residues long. V lost 6 bases and J lost 1; bases outside the gene matches: 13. The CDR3 nucleotides are TGCGCCAGCAGCCCCGGGACTAGCGGGAGAAGGGCGCCCCAAGAGACCCAGTACTTC. Its translation: CASSPGTSGRRAPQETQYF.

This clone was found once. V gene TRBV9 combines with J gene TRBJ2-7; unclear D gene. Germline CDR1 reads SGDLS; CDR2 reads YYNGEE. V was cut by 1 base and J by 3 bases, with 8 bases left in between. The length of the CDR3 is 13 residues. CDR3: CASSVLPGYEQYF. The CDR3 DNA reads as TGTGCCAGCAGCGTACTGCCCGGCTACGAGCAGTACTTC.

The chain joins TRBV18 to TRBJ1-1; 8 nucleotides match TRBD1. V trimming: 1 base; J trimming: 2 bases; junction bases outside the gene matches: 3. The CDR3 runs to 15 residues. The germline V gene encodes CDR1 KGHSH and CDR2 LQKENI. Here the CDR3 reads CASSPLPGGNTEAFF. CDR3 DNA: TGTGCCAGCTCACCACTCCCAGGGGGCAACACTGAAGCTTTCTTT.

The chain uses TRBV6-5 and TRBJ1-2; maybe TRBD1 (5 bases). CDR3 length: 15 residues. Germline V gene lookup returns CDR1 MNHEY and CDR2 SVGAGI. V lost 2 bases and J 3 bases, leaving 13 bases between the germline ends. In DNA form, the CDR3 reads TGTGCCAGCAGTTACGCAGGGAGGAAGGACTATGGCTACACCTTC. This encodes CASSYAGRKDYGYTF.

V and J are TRBV6-5 and TRBJ1-1; D uncertain. Deletions cut 2 bases from V and 1 base from J, with 14 bases between. This CDR3 spans 16 amino acids. Germline CDR1 is MNHEY and CDR2 is SVGAGI. The CDR3 DNA reads TGTGCCAGCAGTTACCGGCAGGTAGGAGGGAACACTGAAGCTTTCTTT. Amino acids: CASSYRQVGGNTEAFF.

As to this clone: Other DNA sequences in the same sample also yield this CDR3. V is TRBV6-5 and J is TRBJ1-5; TRBD1 matches at 8 bases. There are 14 residues in the CDR3. Germline CDR1 is MNHEY and CDR2 is SVGAGI. V lost 8 bases, J lost 2 bases, and 5 bases stayed unmatched. CDR3 DNA sequence: TGTGCCAGCCGGACAGGGATGGGCAATCAGCCCCAGCATTTT. Translation: CASRTGMGNQPQHF.